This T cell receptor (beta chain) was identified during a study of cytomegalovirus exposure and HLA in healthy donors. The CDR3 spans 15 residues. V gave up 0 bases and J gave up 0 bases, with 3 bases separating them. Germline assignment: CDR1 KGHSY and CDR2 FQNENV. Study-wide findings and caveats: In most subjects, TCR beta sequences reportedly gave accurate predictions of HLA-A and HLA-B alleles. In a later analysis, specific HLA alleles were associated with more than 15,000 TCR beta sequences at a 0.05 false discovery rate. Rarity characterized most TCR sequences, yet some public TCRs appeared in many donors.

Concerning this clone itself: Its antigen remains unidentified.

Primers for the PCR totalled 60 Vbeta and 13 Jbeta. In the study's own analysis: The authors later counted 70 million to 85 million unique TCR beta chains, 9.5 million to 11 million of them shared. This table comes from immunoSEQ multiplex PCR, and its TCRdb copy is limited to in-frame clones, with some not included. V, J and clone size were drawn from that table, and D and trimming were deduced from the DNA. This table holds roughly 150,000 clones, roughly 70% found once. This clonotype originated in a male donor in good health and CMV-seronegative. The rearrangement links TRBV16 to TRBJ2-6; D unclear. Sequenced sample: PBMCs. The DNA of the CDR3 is TGTGCCAGCAGCCAATCGTACTCTGGGGCCAACGTCCTGACTTTC. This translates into CASSQSYSGANVLTF. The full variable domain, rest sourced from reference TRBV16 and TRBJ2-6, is GEEVAQTPKHLVRGEGQKAKLYCAPIKGHSYVFWYQQVLKNEFKFLISFQNENVFDETGMPKERFSAKCLPNSPCSLEIQATKLEDSAVYFCASSQSYSGANVLTFGAGSRLTVL.